This T cell receptor (beta chain) was sequenced in a study of T cells in Graves' hyperthyroidism and ophthalmopathy. General study results and limits: Most thyroid clonotypes with frequency above 0.001 were detected in blood. Model predictions of ophthalmopathy came a median 6.5 months before onset. Through a model of 13 V-J features, ophthalmopathy was separated from stable hyperthyroidism.

The hyperthyroidism was newly diagnosed and had lasted under 2 months; the patients were aged 18 to 65. Remarks on this clonotype: The antigen is not known.

It was RNA transcripts that yielded the amplified TCR beta CDR3 regions. Primed by the HTBI set, a first-round RT-PCR was run on the TCR CDR3. In TCRdb, the multiplex PCR reads were re-called with MiXCR into one record per CDR3 protein. The sample has 600,000 to 800,000 distinct CDR3 sequences; 35% are singletons. Trimming cost V 0 bases and J 0 bases, with 3 bases left between them. The CDR3 loop spans 14 amino acids. Germline V gene data show CDR1 as WNHNN and CDR2 as SYGVQD (reference sequence). The source material was blood. The source of this sequence is a woman in her 40s with Graves' hyperthyroidism. This rearrangement joins TRBV10-1 to TRBJ2-4; D is unresolved. The CDR3 DNA follows: TGCGCCAGCAGTGAGTCCCTAGCCAAAAACATTCAGTACTTC. Translating gives CASSESLAKNIQYF.